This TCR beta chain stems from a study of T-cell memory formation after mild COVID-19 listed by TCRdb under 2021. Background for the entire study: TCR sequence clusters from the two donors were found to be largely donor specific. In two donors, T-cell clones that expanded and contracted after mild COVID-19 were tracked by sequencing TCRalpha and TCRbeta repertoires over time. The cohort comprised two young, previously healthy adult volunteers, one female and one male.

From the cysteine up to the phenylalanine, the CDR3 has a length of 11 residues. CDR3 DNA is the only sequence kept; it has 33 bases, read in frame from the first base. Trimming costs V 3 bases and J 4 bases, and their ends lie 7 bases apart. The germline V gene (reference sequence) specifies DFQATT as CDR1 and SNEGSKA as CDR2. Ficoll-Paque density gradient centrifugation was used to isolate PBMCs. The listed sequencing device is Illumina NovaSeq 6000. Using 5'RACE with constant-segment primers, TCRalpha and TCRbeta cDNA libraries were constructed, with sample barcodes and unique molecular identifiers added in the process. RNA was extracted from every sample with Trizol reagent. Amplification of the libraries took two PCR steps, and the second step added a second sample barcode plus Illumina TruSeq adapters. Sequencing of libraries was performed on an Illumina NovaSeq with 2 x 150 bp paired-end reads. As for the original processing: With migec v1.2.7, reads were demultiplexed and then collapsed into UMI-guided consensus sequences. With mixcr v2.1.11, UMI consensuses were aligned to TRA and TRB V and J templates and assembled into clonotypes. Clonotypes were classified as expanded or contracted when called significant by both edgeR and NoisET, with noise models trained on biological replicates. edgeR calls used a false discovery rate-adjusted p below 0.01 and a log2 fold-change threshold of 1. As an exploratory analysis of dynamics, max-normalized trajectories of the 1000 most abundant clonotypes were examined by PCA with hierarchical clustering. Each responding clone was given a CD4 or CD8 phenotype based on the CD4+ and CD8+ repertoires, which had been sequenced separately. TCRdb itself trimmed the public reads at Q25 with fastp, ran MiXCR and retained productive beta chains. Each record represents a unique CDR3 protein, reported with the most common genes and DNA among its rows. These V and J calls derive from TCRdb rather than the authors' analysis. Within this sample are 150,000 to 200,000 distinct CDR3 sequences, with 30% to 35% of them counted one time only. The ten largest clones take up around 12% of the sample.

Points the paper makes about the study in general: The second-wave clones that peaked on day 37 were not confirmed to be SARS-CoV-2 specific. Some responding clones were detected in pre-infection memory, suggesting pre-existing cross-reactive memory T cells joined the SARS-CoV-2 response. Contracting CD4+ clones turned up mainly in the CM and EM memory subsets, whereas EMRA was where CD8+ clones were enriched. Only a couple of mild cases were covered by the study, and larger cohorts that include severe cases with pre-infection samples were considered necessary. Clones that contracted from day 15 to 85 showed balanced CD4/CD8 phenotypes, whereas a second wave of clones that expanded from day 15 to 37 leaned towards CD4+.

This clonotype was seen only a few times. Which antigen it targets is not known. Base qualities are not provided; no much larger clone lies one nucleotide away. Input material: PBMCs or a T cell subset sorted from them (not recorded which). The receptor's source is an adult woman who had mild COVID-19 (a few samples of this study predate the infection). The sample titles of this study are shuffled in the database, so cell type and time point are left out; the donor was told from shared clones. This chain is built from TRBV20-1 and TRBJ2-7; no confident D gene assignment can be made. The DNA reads TGCAGTGCTAGGTCCGGTTACGAGCAGTACTTC. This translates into CSARSGYEQYF.